Listed below are T cell receptor beta chains from one sample, sequenced in a study of T cells in Graves' hyperthyroidism and ophthalmopathy. Each CDR3 protein gets one entry after TCRdb re-called the multiplex PCR reads with MiXCR. This table has around 530,000 distinct CDR3 sequences, 17% appearing once. Specimen: blood. The receptors were gathered from a woman aged 18-29 years with Graves' ophthalmopathy. Both conserved end residues are part of each CDR3.

v_call	j_call	cdr3_aa
TRBV20-1	TRBJ2-3	CSAIGRGVALYTDTQYF
TRBV7-9	TRBJ2-2	CASSLGLAGGIETGELFF
TRBV6-2/TRBV6-3	TRBJ1-2	CASRMESYGYTF
TRBV19	TRBJ2-1	CASSVLAGGPNEQFF
TRBV6-1	TRBJ1-2	CASSWPGLYGYTF
TRBV20-1	TRBJ1-3	CSAIDATSGNTIYF
TRBV9	TRBJ2-3	CASSVDPSGRYADTQYF
TRBV20-1	TRBJ2-3	CTTSGASGALTDTQYF
TRBV15	TRBJ1-2	CATSRGRGAGYGYTF
TRBV2	TRBJ2-7	CASSLSGTSDAYEQYF
TRBV6-2/TRBV6-3	TRBJ2-5	CASIGKTETQYF
TRBV27	TRBJ2-1	CASSSENNEQFF
TRBV2	TRBJ2-1	CASSEFSGSYNEQFF
TRBV9	TRBJ2-5	CASSDSSGGAQETQYF
TRBV27	TRBJ2-5	CASSLSPAGTQYF
TRBV20-1	TRBJ2-3	CSAAGTSGRMWVGHTQYF
TRBV2	TRBJ2-1	CASTGGEAYNEQFF
TRBV28	TRBJ2-7	CASRFRNEQYF
TRBV3-1	TRBJ1-6	CASRPSRGRDNSPFHF
TRBV4-1	TRBJ2-3	CASSQSQNQLARSADTQYF
TRBV4-1	TRBJ2-4	CASSQGVVGGPKNIQYF
TRBV7-8	TRBJ2-3	CASSLGTSGTTDTQYF
TRBV5-5	TRBJ1-1	CASSVHPDPEAFF
TRBV13	TRBJ2-1	CASSWEGRFFNEQFF
TRBV7-2	TRBJ2-3	CASSRGTSGSQRTDTQYF
TRBV5-1	TRBJ2-2	CASSPAPHSFTGELFF
TRBV7-9	TRBJ2-3	CASSQVSLARDTQYF
TRBV30	TRBJ1-3	CAWNRGIAGNTIYF
TRBV19	TRBJ2-1	CASSEWGPAGVGREQFF
TRBV28	TRBJ1-1	CASSPDGYMNTEAFF
TRBV28	TRBJ1-1	CASSETGAPEAFF
TRBV30	TRBJ2-1	CAWSEGRSQFF
TRBV5-5	TRBJ1-5	CASSLPGGLQPQHF
TRBV7-9	TRBJ1-1	CASEDTEAFF
TRBV3-1	TRBJ2-1	CASSQETRFEQFF
TRBV7-2	TRBJ1-4	CASSEASGSGSSGLFF
TRBV11-2	TRBJ2-7	CASSLDGQFSYEQYF
TRBV29-1	TRBJ2-5	CSATGAGGQETQYF
TRBV6-2/TRBV6-3	TRBJ2-7	CASSYRVSYEQYF
TRBV27	TRBJ2-4	CAGSLLKGAGKNIQYF
TRBV10-3	TRBJ2-2	CAISVGRGQSPGELFF
TRBV7-6	TRBJ2-7	CASRRTPRGGRDEQYF
TRBV6-1	TRBJ2-6	CASGWANVLTF
TRBV7-2	TRBJ1-6	CASSLRAGVLHF
TRBV6-2/TRBV6-3	TRBJ2-3	CASSYGTGTDTQYF
TRBV2	TRBJ2-3	CASSPTLSTDTQYF